This T cell receptor (beta chain) was documented in a study of early T cells in non-severe SARS-CoV-2 infection. Overall study context: Unpaired chains resulted from sequencing bulk RNA of unsorted whole blood.

Germline V gene sequence: CDR1 DFQATT, CDR2 SNEGSKA (reference sequence). The CDR3 sequence is 14 residues long. Whole-study results and caveats: VDJdb matches were skewed toward anti-spike CD8 T cell responses.

The protocol attached unique molecular identifiers to individual cDNA molecules. TCRdb itself ran the 5' RACE reads through MiXCR, one entry per CDR3 protein. Among around 58,000 distinct CDR3 sequences listed, over 4.5% were seen once. A note on this clonotype: Its antigen is undetermined.

This sequence joins TRBV20-1 and TRBJ2-3, with TRBD2 identical over 8 bases. The sequenced material came from whole blood. The TCR sequence derives from an adult who was a healthcare worker with PCR-confirmed SARS-CoV-2 infection or an uninfected control (not recorded which). For the CDR3, the DNA is TGCTCCGGGTGGCTAGCGGGCAGCACAGATACGCAGTATTTT. This gives the protein CSGWLAGSTDTQYF.